This TCR beta chain was sequenced during a study of T cell responses to AZD1222 COVID-19 vaccine. Whole-study results and caveats: Females outnumbered males among donors, who were mostly white British; clonal diversity was possibly underestimated. Among vaccine-associated CD4 TCRs, coverage spanned spike, with dominance at 160-218 and 743-854.

About this clone: What it binds is unknown.

The method was immunoSEQ multiplex PCR; TCRdb's version includes in-frame clones alone and lacks a portion of them. This sample carries more than 150,000 clones, around 89% of them seen once, and the ten largest clones take around 6.4%. Germline V gives CDR1 MNHEY, CDR2 SMNVEV (reference sequence). The V end lost 2 bases, the J end lost 5 bases, and 7 bases lay between the germline ends. The CDR3 loop spans 13 amino acids. The source was peripheral blood, collected on day 0 of AZD1222 vaccination. The sequence came from an adult in good health. The rearrangement joins TRBV27 to TRBJ1-5; D is unclear. The CDR3 region is CASSLSRYQPQHF. DNA for the CDR3: TGTGCCAGCAGTTTAAGTCGGTATCAGCCCCAGCATTTT.